This T cell receptor beta chain emerged from a study of T cell responses to AZD1222 COVID-19 vaccine. This CDR3 comprises 13 residues. Germline loops: CDR1 MDHEN, CDR2 SYDVKM. V lost 6 bases to trimming and J lost 3 bases; unmatched junction nucleotides: 4. Here immunoSEQ multiplex PCR was the method, and the copy in TCRdb shows in-frame clones only, minus some. Found here are some 150,000 clones, 90% of them singletons; the top ten hold 1.5% to 2%. The source material was peripheral blood, sampled on day 0 of AZD1222 vaccination. The chain uses TRBV28 and TRBJ1-1; 7 bases are a match to TRBD1. The clonotype comes from an adult in good health. CDR3 sequence: CASRGDRDTEAFF. The CDR3 DNA is TGTGCCAGCAGGGGCGACAGGGACACTGAAGCTTTCTTT. Full variable domain (rest looked up from reference TRBV28 and TRBJ1-1): DVKVTQSSRYLVKRTGEKVFLECVQDMDHENMFWYRQDPGLGLRLIYFSYDVKMKEKGDIPEGYSVSREKKERFSLILESASTNQTSMYLCASRGDRDTEAFFGQGTRLTVV.